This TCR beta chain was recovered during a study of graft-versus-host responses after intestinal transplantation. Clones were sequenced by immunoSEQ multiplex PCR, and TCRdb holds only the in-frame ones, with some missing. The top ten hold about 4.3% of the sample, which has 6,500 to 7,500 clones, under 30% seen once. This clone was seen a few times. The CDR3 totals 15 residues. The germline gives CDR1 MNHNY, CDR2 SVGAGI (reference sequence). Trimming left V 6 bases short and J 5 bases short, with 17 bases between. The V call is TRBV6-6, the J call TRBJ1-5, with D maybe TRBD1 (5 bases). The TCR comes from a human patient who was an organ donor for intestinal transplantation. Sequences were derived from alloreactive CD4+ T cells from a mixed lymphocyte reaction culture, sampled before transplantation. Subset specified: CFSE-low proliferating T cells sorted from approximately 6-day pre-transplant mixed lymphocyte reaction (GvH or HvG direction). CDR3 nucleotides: TGTGCCAGCAGAAGCCATGGGGCAGGTGATCAGCCCCAGCATTTT. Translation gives CASRSHGAGDQPQHF.